This TCR beta chain appears in the sequencing data of a study of T cell responses to AZD1222 COVID-19 vaccine. About the study: Combined were second doses at about 4 or about 12 weeks.

Germline V gene data show CDR1 as MNHEY and CDR2 as SVGEGT. The ends were cut back, 2 bases at V and 4 bases at J, with 9 bases in the middle. The length of the CDR3 is 13 residues. The protocol was immunoSEQ multiplex PCR, while the TCRdb copy is restricted to in-frame clones and leaves out a portion. The table has about 130,000 clones, 88% seen once; the top ten hold 4% to 5.5%. The study, taken as a whole, reports: Sampling that yielded the repertoires occurred only after the peak T cell response.

Turning to this clone: Its antigen is unknown.

Here the sequenced sample was peripheral blood, taken on day 0 of AZD1222 vaccination. The chain joins TRBV6-2 or TRBV6-3 to TRBJ2-7, with unresolved D. The TCR was taken from an adult in good health. CDR3 protein: CASSYDLGYEQYF. CDR3 DNA sequence: TGTGCCAGCAGTTACGATCTGGGGTACGAGCAGTACTTC.